This entry lists 15 T cell receptor beta chains sequenced from one sample in a study of OX40 agonist ivuxolimab in advanced cancers. Profiling relied on immunoSEQ multiplex PCR, and the TCRdb table lists in-frame clones only, not all of them. This table holds fewer than 90,000 clones, more than 75% found once. The specimen was CD4+ or CD8+ T cells sorted from blood, collected in a trial of the OX40 agonist ivuxolimab. Receptors were obtained from an adult with an advanced solid tumor such as melanoma, head and neck, liver or kidney cancer.

The rearrangement joins TRBV19 to TRBJ1-5, with a weak D call TRBD1 (5 bases). Deletions cut 0 bases from V and 5 bases from J, with 11 bases between. Germline loops: CDR1 LNHDA, CDR2 SQIVND (reference sequence). The CDR3 runs 15 residues. The CDR3 coding sequence is TGTGCCAGTAGTATAGATACAGGCCTGGATCAGCCCCAGCATTTT. Residues: CASSIDTGLDQPQHF.

This chain connects TRBV10-1 to TRBJ2-4; 7 nucleotides agree with TRBD1. This CDR3 has 13 amino acids. The ends lost 5 bases at V and 3 bases at J; junction bases unmatched: 1. Germline lookup yields CDR1 WNHNN and CDR2 SYGVQD (reference sequence). CDR3 sequence reads: CASSTGDKNIQYF. The CDR3 coding sequence is TGCGCCAGCAGTACAGGGGACAAAAACATTCAGTACTTC.

This chain's CDR3 is CASSLTGGNQPQHF. CDR3 nucleotides: TGCGCCAGCAGCTTAACAGGGGGGAATCAGCCCCAGCATTTT. The gene calls are TRBV5-1 and TRBJ1-5, with 8 bases lining up with TRBD1. CDR3 length: 14 amino acids. The germline V gene has CDR1 SGHRS and CDR2 YFSETQ. With 2 bases clipped from V and 4 bases from J, the junction kept 2 bases outside the gene matches.

CDR3 residues: CASSWDSKGIQPQHF. For the CDR3, the DNA is TGTGCCAGCAGTTGGGACTCCAAGGGTATTCAGCCCCAGCATTTT. The gene calls are TRBV6-5 and TRBJ1-5, with a tentative D call TRBD1 (5 bases). The CDR3 is made up of 15 amino acids. V was clipped by 4 bases and J by 6 bases, with 16 bases between them. The germline gives CDR1 MNHEY, CDR2 SVGAGI.

This rearrangement joins TRBV11-2 to TRBJ1-2; 7 bases align to TRBD1. There are 13 residues in the CDR3. Germline trimming cut 1 base from V and 13 bases from J; bases unmatched to any gene: 9. Germline lookup yields CDR1 SGHAT and CDR2 FQNNGV. Here the CDR3 reads CASSLVTQGVGTF. The CDR3 nucleotides are TGTGCCAGCAGCTTAGTAACTCAGGGGGTAGGCACCTTC.

The V and J genes are TRBV30 and TRBJ1-4, with a tentative D call TRBD1 (6 bases). Germline-derived CDR1 and CDR2 are GTSNPN and SVGIG (reference sequence). This CDR3 is 15 amino acids long. V lost 0 bases, J lost 8 bases, and 16 bases lay in between. CDR3 loop: CAWSVGTGASEKLFF. CDR3 coding DNA: TGTGCCTGGAGTGTTGGTACGGGGGCGAGCGAAAAACTGTTTTTT.

V usage is TRBV9 and J usage is TRBJ2-3; no clear D gene. CDR1 and CDR2 from the germline V gene are SGDLS and YYNGEE. The CDR3 extends over 13 amino acids. V was shortened by 4 bases and J by 2 bases, with 8 bases between the two germline ends. CDR3 protein: CASSRADTDTQYF. CDR3 bases: TGTGCCAGCAGCCGGGCAGACACAGATACGCAGTATTTT.

The chain combines TRBV2 with TRBJ1-4, with D perhaps matching TRBD1 (5 bases). Trimming removed 7 bases at V and 5 bases at J, with 8 bases between. Per germline, CDR1 SNHLY and CDR2 FYNNEI. There are 12 residues in the CDR3. CDR3 DNA sequence: TGTGCCAGCACCCGACAGAATGAAAAACTGTTTTTT. Residues: CASTRQNEKLFF. The full variable domain, rest sourced from reference TRBV2 and TRBJ1-4, is EPEVTQTPSHQVTQMGQEVILRCVPISNHLYFYWYRQILGQKVEFLVSFYNNEISEKSEIFDDQFSVERPDGSNFTLKIRSTKLEDSAMYFCASTRQNEKLFFGSGTQLSVL.

The V and J genes are TRBV7-2 and TRBJ2-3; D possibly uses TRBD1 or TRBD2 (5 bases each). CDR1 and CDR2 from the germline V gene are SGHTA and FQGNSA. V was trimmed by 6 bases and J by 3 bases, leaving 13 bases between them. The CDR3 loop spans 14 amino acids. CDR3 sequence: CASSRDAATDTQYF. The CDR3 DNA reads TGTGCCAGCAGTAGGGACGCGGCGACAGATACGCAGTATTTT.

The rearrangement uses TRBV27 and TRBJ2-7; TRBD1 agrees at 10 bases. The V segment lost 4 bases and the J segment 0 bases; nucleotides outside the gene matches: 6. This CDR3 has 16 residues. Germline V gene lookup returns CDR1 MNHEY and CDR2 SMNVEV (reference sequence). The CDR3 nucleotides are TGTGCCAGCAGTTGGAAATGGACAGGGGGCTCCTACGAGCAGTACGTC. It codes for CASSWKWTGGSYEQYV.

The chain combines TRBV6-5 with TRBJ1-4, with 8 positions matching TRBD1. Germline assignment: CDR1 MNHEY and CDR2 SVGAGI. This CDR3 has 15 residues. Germline trimming cut 0 bases from V and 7 bases from J; bases unmatched to any gene: 4. The DNA of the CDR3 is TGTGCCAGCAGTTACTCAGCAGGGGGCACTGAAAAACTGTTTTTT. It translates to CASSYSAGGTEKLFF.

V and J are TRBV7-9 and TRBJ2-5, with 13 positions matching TRBD2. Trimming at V came to 5 bases and at J to 4 bases, leaving 4 bases not matched to a gene. The CDR3 is 15 residues long. CDR1 SEHNR and CDR2 FQNEAQ come from the germline V gene (reference sequence). CDR3: CASSEGLAGLETQYF. The CDR3 DNA follows: TGTGCCAGCAGCGAGGGACTAGCGGGGCTAGAGACCCAGTACTTC.

The chain carries TRBV27 and TRBJ1-6, with TRBD1 matching over 9 bases. J was trimmed by 7 bases and V by 3 bases; bases with no gene match: 1. In germline, CDR1 is MNHEY, CDR2 SMNVEV (reference sequence). CDR3 length: 14 residues. The CDR3 loop reads CASSFGTGNSPLHF. In DNA, the CDR3 is TGTGCCAGCAGTTTCGGGACAGGGAATTCACCCCTCCACTTT.

The V gene is TRBV7-2, the J gene TRBJ1-5; D unclear. The germline V gene encodes CDR1 SGHTA and CDR2 FQGNSA. There are 16 residues in the CDR3. The V end was cut by 1 base, the J end by 4 bases, with 14 bases between. As DNA, the CDR3 is TGTGCCAGCAGCTTAGTTTCGGGGTGGAAAAATCAGCCCCAGCATTTT. Its protein is CASSLVSGWKNQPQHF.

The chain couples TRBV7-9 to TRBJ2-1; D ambiguous. V gave up 5 bases and J gave up 7 bases, with 18 bases separating them. The CDR3 is 15 residues long. CDR1 and CDR2 from the germline V gene are SEHNR and FQNEAQ (reference sequence). This CDR3 is CASSQAGNPENEQFF. The CDR3 DNA reads TGTGCCAGCAGCCAGGCTGGGAACCCGGAGAATGAGCAGTTCTTC.